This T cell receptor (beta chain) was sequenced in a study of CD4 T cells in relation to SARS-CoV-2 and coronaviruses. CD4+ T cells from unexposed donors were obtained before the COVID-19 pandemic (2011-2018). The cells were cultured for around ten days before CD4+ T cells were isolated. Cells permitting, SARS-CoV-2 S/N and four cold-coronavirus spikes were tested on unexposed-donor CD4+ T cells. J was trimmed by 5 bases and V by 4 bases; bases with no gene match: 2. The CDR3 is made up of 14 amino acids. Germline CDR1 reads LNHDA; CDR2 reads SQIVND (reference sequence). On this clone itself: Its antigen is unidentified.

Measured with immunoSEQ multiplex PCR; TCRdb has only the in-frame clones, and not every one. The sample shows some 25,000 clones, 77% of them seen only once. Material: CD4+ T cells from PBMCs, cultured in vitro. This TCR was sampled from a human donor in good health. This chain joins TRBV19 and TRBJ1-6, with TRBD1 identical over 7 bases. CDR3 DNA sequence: TGTGCCAGTAGTAGAACAGGGGATAATTCACCCCTCCACTTT. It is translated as CASSRTGDNSPLHF.